This T cell receptor (beta chain) was captured in a study of PD-L1 blockade in urothelial cancer. Background on the study: Atezolizumab was started by patients around 2014 at 1,200 mg intravenously every 3 weeks. Enrolled patients had been treated previously with 0 to 3 chemotherapy regimens. About 85% of the 29 patients were males with bladder-origin urothelial cancer.

Method: immunoSEQ multiplex PCR; TCRdb's copy keeps in-frame clones and lacks some. The repertoire holds around 66,000 clones, with almost 90% as singletons. V lost 6 bases and J 3 bases, leaving 21 bases between the germline ends. The germline CDR1 and CDR2 sequences are MNHEY and SMNVEV (reference sequence). This CDR3 region has 18 residues. Sample time point: peripheral blood 6 weeks after treatment start. Patients had urothelial carcinoma that was locally advanced or metastatic. The sequence was collected from a man aged 60 to 75 with urothelial cancer. This sample comprised PBMCs, obtained around atezolizumab (anti-PD-L1) treatment. The rearrangement uses TRBV27 and TRBJ2-6; possible D gene TRBD1, 6 bases. The CDR3 DNA reads as TGTGCCAGCAGCCGAACGACAGGAAAATACTTTGGGGCCAACGTCCTGACTTTC. Protein sequence: CASSRTTGKYFGANVLTF.